This TCR beta chain stems from a study of cytomegalovirus exposure and HLA in healthy donors. General study results and limits: Certain indistinguishable V segments, among them TRBV6-2 and TRBV6-3, were excluded. High specificity and sensitivity for cytomegalovirus status were reported for the classifier.

About this clone: Its matching antigen is unknown.

The PCR employed 60 Vbeta primers together with 13 Jbeta primers. Profiled with immunoSEQ multiplex PCR; TCRdb holds only in-frame clones, not every one. There are 90,000 to 100,000 clones in the sample; 70% to 80% occur only once, and around 20% lies in the top ten. V gave up 4 bases and J gave up 10 bases, with 11 bases separating them. The CDR3 loop spans 12 amino acids. The V gene's germline CDR1 is MGHDK and CDR2 SYGVNS. The V call is TRBV25-1, the J call TRBJ1-5; D gene ambiguous. The source is a woman in her sixties in good health and CMV-seropositive. The specimen sequenced was PBMCs. The CDR3 bases are TGTGCCAGCAGTGGGGAGGCGGGCCCCCAGCATTTT. Its protein product is CASSGEAGPQHF.